These T cell receptor beta chains were read from a single sample in a study of T cells in Graves' hyperthyroidism and ophthalmopathy. Each CDR3 protein is one row after TCRdb ran MiXCR on the multiplex PCR reads. The sample contains a few hundred thousand distinct CDR3 sequences, approximately 14% of which appear only once. Sequenced sample: blood. The receptors come from a woman between 25 and 40 years old with Graves' hyperthyroidism. The CDR3 runs from the conserved cysteine through the conserved F or W. Fields, in order: J gene, clone size, D gene, V gene, CDR3 protein, CDR3 DNA. A D gene is named only where the DNA matches it firmly. Where a row states a size, it is once, few, many or the class of an expanded clone; other rows omit it.

j_gene: TRBJ2-3; abundance: few; d_gene: -; v_gene: TRBV29-1; CDR3aa: CSVVLRDSTDTQYF; CDR3nt: TGCAGCGTTGTCCTGCGGGACAGCACAGATACGCAGTATTTT
j_gene: TRBJ1-2; abundance: many; d_gene: -; v_gene: TRBV11-2; CDR3aa: CASSLARVYGYTF; CDR3nt: TGTGCCAGCAGCTTAGCCAGGGTTTATGGCTACACCTTC
j_gene: TRBJ1-6; abundance: few; d_gene: -; v_gene: TRBV27; CDR3aa: CASSLRAASSYNSPLHF; CDR3nt: TGTGCCAGCAGTTTAAGGGCCGCTAGCTCCTATAATTCACCCCTCCACTTT
j_gene: TRBJ2-7; abundance: many; d_gene: -; v_gene: TRBV7-2; CDR3aa: CASSIGYAQNEQYF; CDR3nt: TGTGCCAGCAGTATAGGGTATGCGCAAAACGAGCAGTACTTC
j_gene: TRBJ2-3; abundance: many; d_gene: -; v_gene: TRBV18; CDR3aa: CASSPLHGRTDTQYF; CDR3nt: TGTGCCAGCTCACCCCTCCACGGACGCACAGATACGCAGTATTTT
j_gene: TRBJ2-7; abundance: many; d_gene: -; v_gene: TRBV27; CDR3aa: CASSLVPSGQDSYEQYF; CDR3nt: TGTGCCAGCAGTTTGGTCCCGTCGGGTCAAGACTCCTACGAGCAGTACTTC
j_gene: TRBJ1-5; abundance: many; d_gene: -; v_gene: TRBV9; CDR3aa: CASSVGWGINQPQHF; CDR3nt: TGTGCCAGCAGCGTAGGTTGGGGGATCAATCAGCCCCAGCATTTT
j_gene: TRBJ1-5; abundance: -; d_gene: -; v_gene: TRBV19; CDR3aa: CASKGAVNQPQHF; CDR3nt: TGTGCCAGTAAGGGCGCAGTCAATCAGCCCCAGCATTTT
j_gene: TRBJ2-2; abundance: many; d_gene: -; v_gene: TRBV11-2; CDR3aa: CASSQTGNTGELFF; CDR3nt: TGTGCCAGCAGCCAAACCGGGAACACCGGGGAGCTGTTTTTT
j_gene: TRBJ2-1; abundance: -; d_gene: TRBD2; v_gene: TRBV30; CDR3aa: CAWGTGAGGREQFF; CDR3nt: TGTGCCTGGGGAACAGGAGCGGGAGGTCGTGAGCAGTTCTTC
j_gene: TRBJ1-6; abundance: -; d_gene: -; v_gene: TRBV27; CDR3aa: CASSPSGNYNSPLHF; CDR3nt: TGTGCCAGCAGTCCCAGCGGGAATTATAATTCACCCCTCCACTTT
j_gene: TRBJ2-3; abundance: -; d_gene: TRBD2; v_gene: TRBV11-3; CDR3aa: CASSLNPGTSGRYTQYF; CDR3nt: TGTGCCAGCAGCTTAAATCCCGGGACTAGCGGGAGATATACGCAGTATTTT
j_gene: TRBJ2-3; abundance: many; d_gene: TRBD2; v_gene: TRBV6-6; CDR3aa: CASSYHKLAGVTDTQYF; CDR3nt: TGTGCCAGCAGTTACCACAAACTAGCGGGGGTCACAGATACGCAGTATTTT
j_gene: TRBJ2-7; abundance: many; d_gene: -; v_gene: TRBV7-2; CDR3aa: CASSLPPPYEQYF; CDR3nt: TGTGCCAGCAGCTTACCTCCCCCCTACGAGCAGTACTTC
j_gene: TRBJ1-2; abundance: few; d_gene: -; v_gene: TRBV29-1; CDR3aa: CSVRLTGFVYGYTF; CDR3nt: TGCAGCGTCCGACTGACAGGATTTGTCTATGGCTACACCTTC
j_gene: TRBJ2-7; abundance: many; d_gene: TRBD2; v_gene: TRBV4-1; CDR3aa: CASSQPTSGRSYEQYF; CDR3nt: TGTGCCAGCAGCCAACCGACTAGCGGGAGGAGCTACGAGCAGTACTTC
j_gene: TRBJ1-5; abundance: many; d_gene: -; v_gene: TRBV6-1; CDR3aa: CASSLTGDQPQHF; CDR3nt: TGTGCCAGCAGTTTGACAGGTGATCAGCCCCAGCATTTT
j_gene: TRBJ2-3; abundance: many; d_gene: -; v_gene: TRBV5-1; CDR3aa: CASSLGQSTDTQYF; CDR3nt: TGTGCCAGCAGTTTAGGGCAGAGCACAGATACGCAGTATTTT
j_gene: TRBJ1-5; abundance: few; d_gene: TRBD1; v_gene: TRBV5-6; CDR3aa: CASSLQGDGQPQHF; CDR3nt: TGTGCCAGCAGCTTACAGGGGGACGGGCAGCCCCAGCATTTT
j_gene: TRBJ2-3; abundance: many; d_gene: -; v_gene: TRBV11-1; CDR3aa: CASSGGLGDTDTQYF; CDR3nt: TGTGCCAGCAGCGGGGGACTGGGGGACACAGATACGCAGTATTTT
j_gene: TRBJ2-3; abundance: many; d_gene: -; v_gene: TRBV30; CDR3aa: CAWSAPPVDTQYF; CDR3nt: TGTGCCTGGAGTGCCCCCCCGGTGGATACGCAGTATTTT
j_gene: TRBJ1-5; abundance: many; d_gene: -; v_gene: TRBV20-1; CDR3aa: CSAYQGQYNNQPQHF; CDR3nt: TGCAGTGCATACCAAGGACAGTATAACAATCAGCCCCAGCATTTT
j_gene: TRBJ2-1; abundance: many; d_gene: TRBD2; v_gene: TRBV14; CDR3aa: CASSPRGLAVRYNEQFF; CDR3nt: TGTGCCAGCAGCCCACGTGGACTAGCGGTTAGGTACAATGAGCAGTTCTTC
j_gene: TRBJ1-3; abundance: few; d_gene: -; v_gene: TRBV6-1; CDR3aa: CASSNRVLSGNTIYF; CDR3nt: TGTGCCAGCAGCAACAGGGTCCTCTCTGGAAACACCATATATTTT
j_gene: TRBJ2-2; abundance: many; d_gene: -; v_gene: TRBV28; CDR3aa: CASSLAPLPGRNTGELFF; CDR3nt: TGTGCCAGCAGTTTAGCGCCCCTACCCGGAAGGAACACCGGGGAGCTGTTTTTT
j_gene: TRBJ2-3; abundance: many; d_gene: -; v_gene: TRBV6-2/TRBV6-3; CDR3aa: CASSEGRSTDTQYF; CDR3nt: TGTGCCAGCAGCGAGGGACGTTCAACAGATACGCAGTATTTT
j_gene: TRBJ2-5; abundance: many; d_gene: TRBD1; v_gene: TRBV18; CDR3aa: CASSTNRGHLETQYF; CDR3nt: TGTGCCAGCTCAACCAACAGGGGGCATTTAGAGACCCAGTACTTC
j_gene: TRBJ2-2; abundance: many; d_gene: TRBD2; v_gene: TRBV30; CDR3aa: CAWDPGLAGAWELFF; CDR3nt: TGTGCCTGGGACCCGGGACTAGCGGGTGCATGGGAGCTGTTTTTT
j_gene: TRBJ2-7; abundance: -; d_gene: -; v_gene: TRBV29-1; CDR3aa: CSVEDDPYEQYF; CDR3nt: TGCAGCGTTGAGGATGACCCCTACGAGCAGTACTTC